This passage covers 5 T cell receptor beta chains from one sample sequenced in a study of blood T cells in healthy people across ages. For the second PCR, which ran for about 7 to 12 cycles, a sample-barcoded 5' primer and a J-beta primer mix were used. TCRdb called the 5' RACE reads again in MiXCR, with one record for every CDR3 protein. The data show about 640,000 distinct CDR3 sequences, 35% to 50% seen once. The sample comprised blood. The receptors here all came from an elderly man in good health.

The genes are TRBV7-9 and TRBJ1-1; possibly TRBD1 for D (5 bases). The CDR3 sequence is 14 residues long. V lost 5 bases and J lost 5, with 15 bases in between. The germline gives CDR1 SEHNR, CDR2 FQNEAQ (reference sequence). DNA of the CDR3: TGTGCCAGCAGCGTTCCCAGGGTCGGAACTGAAGCTTTCTTT. Its translation: CASSVPRVGTEAFF. Variable domain in full (rest from reference TRBV7-9 and TRBJ1-1): DTGVSQNPRHKITKRGQNVTFRCDPISEHNRLYWYRQTLGQGPEFLTYFQNEAQLEKSRLLSDRFSAERPKGSFSTLEIQRTEQGDSAMYLCASSVPRVGTEAFFGQGTRLTVV.

This chain links TRBV14 with TRBJ2-4; D may correspond to TRBD1 or TRBD2 (5 bases each). V dropped 4 bases and J dropped 0 bases, with 10 bases sitting between them. Per the germline V gene, CDR1 is SGHDN and CDR2 is FVKESK. The CDR3 totals 15 residues. Here the CDR3 reads CASSRDGLAKNIQYF. CDR3 nucleotides: TGTGCCAGCAGCCGGGACGGACTAGCCAAAAACATTCAGTACTTC.

The chain combines TRBV7-9 with TRBJ2-1; the D gene is possibly TRBD2 (5 bases). Trimming cost V 2 bases and J 13 bases, with 18 bases left between them. In germline, CDR1 is SEHNR, CDR2 FQNEAQ (reference sequence). The CDR3 is made up of 14 amino acids. This chain's CDR3 is CASSLSISGETQFF. The CDR3, as DNA: TGTGCCAGCAGCTTATCCATCAGTGGGGAGACCCAGTTCTTC.

There are a few counts of this clonotype. The chain couples TRBV7-2 to TRBJ1-3; no definite D call. Germline V gene lookup returns CDR1 SGHTA and CDR2 FQGNSA. With 3 bases removed from V and 9 bases from J, the gap between germline ends came to 9 bases. This CDR3 is 12 amino acids long. The CDR3 DNA reads as TGTGCCAGCAGCTTGGGAGCGGGCACCATATATTTT. Its translation is CASSLGAGTIYF. The whole variable domain, remainder taken from reference TRBV7-2 and TRBJ1-3, is GAGVSQSPSNKVTEKGKDVELRCDPISGHTALYWYRQSLGQGLEFLIYFQGNSAPDKSGLPSDRFSAERTGGSVSTLTIQRTQQEDSAVYLCASSLGAGTIYFGEGSWLTVV.

This chain links TRBV30 with TRBJ2-3; TRBD1 matches at 10 bases. Germline CDR1 GTSNPN, CDR2 SVGIG (reference sequence). This CDR3 region has 16 residues. V shed 2 bases and J 2 bases; nucleotides not matched to a gene: 7. The DNA for the CDR3 is TGTGCCTGGAGTATCGGGACAGGGGCCAACACAGATACGCAGTATTTT. Amino acid sequence: CAWSIGTGANTDTQYF.